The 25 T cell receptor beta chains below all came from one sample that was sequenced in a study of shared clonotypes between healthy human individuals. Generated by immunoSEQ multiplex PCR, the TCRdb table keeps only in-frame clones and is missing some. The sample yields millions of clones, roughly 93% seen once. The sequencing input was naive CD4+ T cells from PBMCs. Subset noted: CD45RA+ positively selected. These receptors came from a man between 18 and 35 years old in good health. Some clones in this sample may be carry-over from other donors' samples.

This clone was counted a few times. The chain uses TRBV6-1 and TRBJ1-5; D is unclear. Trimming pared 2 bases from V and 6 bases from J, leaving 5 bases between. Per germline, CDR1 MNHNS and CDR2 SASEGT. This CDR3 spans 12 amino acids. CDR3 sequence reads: CASSESGQPQHF. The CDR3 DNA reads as TGTGCCAGCAGTGAATCTGGTCAGCCCCAGCATTTT.

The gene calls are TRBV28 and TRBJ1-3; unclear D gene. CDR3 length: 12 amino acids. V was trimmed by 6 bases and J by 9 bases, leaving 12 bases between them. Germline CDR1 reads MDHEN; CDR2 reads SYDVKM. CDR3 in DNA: TGTGCCAGCAGGTCAGCCGCCGCCACCATATATTTT. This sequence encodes CASRSAAATIYF.

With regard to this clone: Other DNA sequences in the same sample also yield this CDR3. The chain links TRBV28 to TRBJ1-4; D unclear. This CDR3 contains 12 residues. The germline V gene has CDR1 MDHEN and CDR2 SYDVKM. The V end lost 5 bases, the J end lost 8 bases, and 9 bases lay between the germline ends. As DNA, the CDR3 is TGTGCCAGCAGTCTCGTCGGAGAAAAACTGTTTTTT. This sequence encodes CASSLVGEKLFF.

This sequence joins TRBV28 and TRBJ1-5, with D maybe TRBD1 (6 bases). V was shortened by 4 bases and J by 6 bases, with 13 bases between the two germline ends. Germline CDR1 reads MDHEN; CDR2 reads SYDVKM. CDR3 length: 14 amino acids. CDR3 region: CASSSPGAGQPQHF. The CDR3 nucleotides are TGTGCCAGCAGTTCACCAGGGGCCGGTCAGCCCCAGCATTTT.

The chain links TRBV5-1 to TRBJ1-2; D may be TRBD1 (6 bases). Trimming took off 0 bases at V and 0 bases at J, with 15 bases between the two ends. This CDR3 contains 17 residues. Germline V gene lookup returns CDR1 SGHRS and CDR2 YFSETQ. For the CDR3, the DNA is TGCGCCAGCAGCTTGGGGGACACTCTAGAAGCTAACTATGGCTACACCTTC. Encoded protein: CASSLGDTLEANYGYTF.

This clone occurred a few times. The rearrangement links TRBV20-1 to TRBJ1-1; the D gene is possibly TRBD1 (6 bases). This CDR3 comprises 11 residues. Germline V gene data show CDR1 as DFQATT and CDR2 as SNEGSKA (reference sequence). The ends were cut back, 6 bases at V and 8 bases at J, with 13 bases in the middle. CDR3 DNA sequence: TGCAGTGCCGGGAGGGGACAAGAAGCTTTCTTT. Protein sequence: CSAGRGQEAFF.

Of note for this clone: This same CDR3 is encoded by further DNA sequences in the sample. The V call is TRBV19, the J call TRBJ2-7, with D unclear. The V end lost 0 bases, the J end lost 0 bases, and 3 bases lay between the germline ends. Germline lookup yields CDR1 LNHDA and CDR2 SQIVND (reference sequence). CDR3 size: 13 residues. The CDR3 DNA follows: TGTGCCAGTAGTATAGAAGGCTCCTACGAGCAGTACTTC. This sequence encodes CASSIEGSYEQYF.

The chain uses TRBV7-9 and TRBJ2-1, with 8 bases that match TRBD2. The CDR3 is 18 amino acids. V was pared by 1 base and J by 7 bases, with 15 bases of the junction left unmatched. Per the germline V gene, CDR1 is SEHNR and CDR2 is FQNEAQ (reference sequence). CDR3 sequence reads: CASSLGPSGSSRRNEQFF. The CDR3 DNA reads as TGTGCCAGCAGCTTAGGTCCTAGCGGGTCCTCCCGCCGGAATGAGCAGTTCTTC.

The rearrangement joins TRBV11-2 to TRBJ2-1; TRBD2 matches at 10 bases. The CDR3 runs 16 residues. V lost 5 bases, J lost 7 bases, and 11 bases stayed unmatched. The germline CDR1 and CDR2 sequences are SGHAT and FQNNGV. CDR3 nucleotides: TGTGCCAGCAGCCGGGGAGCTAGCGGGAGATTGAATGAGCAGTTCTTC. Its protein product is CASSRGASGRLNEQFF.

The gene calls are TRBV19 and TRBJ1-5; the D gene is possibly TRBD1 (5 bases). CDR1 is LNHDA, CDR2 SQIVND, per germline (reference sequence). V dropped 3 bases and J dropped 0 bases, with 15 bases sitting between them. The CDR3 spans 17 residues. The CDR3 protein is CASSIIGVRSSNQPQHF. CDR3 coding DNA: TGTGCCAGTAGTATCATAGGGGTACGGTCTAGCAATCAGCCCCAGCATTTT.

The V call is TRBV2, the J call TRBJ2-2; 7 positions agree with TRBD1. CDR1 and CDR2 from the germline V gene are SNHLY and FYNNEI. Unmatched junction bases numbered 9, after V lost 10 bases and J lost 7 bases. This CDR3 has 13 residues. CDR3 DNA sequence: TGTGCCACCCGGACAGGTGGAGGCGGGGAGCTGTTTTTT. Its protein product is CATRTGGGGELFF.

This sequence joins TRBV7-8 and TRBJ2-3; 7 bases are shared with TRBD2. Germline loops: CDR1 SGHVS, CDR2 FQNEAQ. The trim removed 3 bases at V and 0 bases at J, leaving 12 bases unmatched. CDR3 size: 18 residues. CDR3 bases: TGTGCCAGCAGCTTCCGCACAAAACTAGCGCAGAGCACAGATACGCAGTATTTT. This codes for CASSFRTKLAQSTDTQYF.

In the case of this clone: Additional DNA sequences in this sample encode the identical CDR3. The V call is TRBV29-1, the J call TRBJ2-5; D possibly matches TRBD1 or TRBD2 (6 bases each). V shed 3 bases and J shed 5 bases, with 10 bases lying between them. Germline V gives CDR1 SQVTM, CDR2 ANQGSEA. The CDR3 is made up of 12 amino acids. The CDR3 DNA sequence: TGCAGCGTTGAGGGGGGCCAGGAGACCCAGTACTTC. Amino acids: CSVEGGQETQYF.

The CDR3: CASSETGRQYF. CDR3 sequence (DNA): TGTGCCAGCAGTGAGACAGGGAGGCAGTACTTC. The rearrangement uses TRBV6-1 and TRBJ2-7; 7 bases line up with TRBD1. This CDR3 has 11 residues. V was clipped by 3 bases and J by 9 bases; unmatched bases: 2. CDR1 and CDR2 from the germline V gene are MNHNS and SASEGT.

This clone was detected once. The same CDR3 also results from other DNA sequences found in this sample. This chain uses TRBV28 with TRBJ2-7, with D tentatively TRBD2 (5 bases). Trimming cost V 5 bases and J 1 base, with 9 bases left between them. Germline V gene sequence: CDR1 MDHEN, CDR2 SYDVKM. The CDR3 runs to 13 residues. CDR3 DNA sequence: TGTGCCAGCAGTGCCCCGGGGTCCTACGAGCAGTACTTC. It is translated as CASSAPGSYEQYF. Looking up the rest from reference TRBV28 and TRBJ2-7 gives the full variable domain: DVKVTQSSRYLVKRTGEKVFLECVQDMDHENMFWYRQDPGLGLRLIYFSYDVKMKEKGDIPEGYSVSREKKERFSLILESASTNQTSMYLCASSAPGSYEQYFGPGTRLTVT.

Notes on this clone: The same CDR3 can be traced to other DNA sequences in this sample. The CDR3 coding sequence is TGTGCCAGCAGCTTGGCCAGCTACGAGCAGTACTTC. It is translated as CASSLASYEQYF. The J gene is TRBJ2-7, the V gene TRBV5-5, with D hard to call. The V gene's germline CDR1 is SGHKS and CDR2 YYEKEE (reference sequence). Trimming pared 0 bases from V and 3 bases from J, leaving 4 bases between. The CDR3 runs 12 residues.

DNA of the CDR3: TGTGCCAGCGGGTCGAGCTCCTACGAGCAGTACTTC. Its translation: CASGSSSYEQYF. This chain links TRBV19 with TRBJ2-7; D uncertain. Germline assignment: CDR1 LNHDA and CDR2 SQIVND (reference sequence). Trimming left V 9 bases short and J 0 bases short, with 9 bases between. The CDR3 is made up of 12 amino acids.

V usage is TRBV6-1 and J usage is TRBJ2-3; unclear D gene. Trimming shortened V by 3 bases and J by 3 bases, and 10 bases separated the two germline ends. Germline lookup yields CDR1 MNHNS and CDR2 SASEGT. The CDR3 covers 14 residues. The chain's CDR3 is CASSDSSVTDTQYF. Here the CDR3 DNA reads TGTGCCAGCAGTGATTCCTCCGTTACAGATACGCAGTATTTT.

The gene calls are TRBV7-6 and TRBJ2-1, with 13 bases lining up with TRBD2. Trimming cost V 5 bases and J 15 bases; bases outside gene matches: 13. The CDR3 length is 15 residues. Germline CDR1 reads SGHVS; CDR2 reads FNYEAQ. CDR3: CASSAAGTSGEGLFF. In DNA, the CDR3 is TGTGCCAGCAGCGCAGCCGGGACTAGCGGGGAGGGTCTGTTCTTC.

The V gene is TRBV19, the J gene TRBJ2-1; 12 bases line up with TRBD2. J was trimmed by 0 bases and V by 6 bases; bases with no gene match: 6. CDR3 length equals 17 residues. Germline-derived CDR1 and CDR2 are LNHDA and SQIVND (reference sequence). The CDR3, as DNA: TGTGCCAGTAGAAGACTAGCGGGAGCCCTCTCCTACAATGAGCAGTTCTTC. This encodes CASRRLAGALSYNEQFF.

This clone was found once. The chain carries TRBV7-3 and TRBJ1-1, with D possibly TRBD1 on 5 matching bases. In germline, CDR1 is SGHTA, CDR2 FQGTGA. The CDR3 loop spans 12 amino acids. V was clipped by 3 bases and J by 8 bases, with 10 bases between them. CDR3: CASSLGPTEAFF. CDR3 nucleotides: TGTGCCAGCAGCTTGGGACCCACAGAAGCTTTCTTT.

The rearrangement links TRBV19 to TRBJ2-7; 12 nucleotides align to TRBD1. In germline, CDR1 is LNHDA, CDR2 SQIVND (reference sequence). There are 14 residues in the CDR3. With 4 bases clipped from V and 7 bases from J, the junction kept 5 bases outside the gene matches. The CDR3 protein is CASSSGTGGAEQYF. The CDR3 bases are TGTGCCAGTAGTAGCGGGACAGGGGGCGCGGAGCAGTACTTC.

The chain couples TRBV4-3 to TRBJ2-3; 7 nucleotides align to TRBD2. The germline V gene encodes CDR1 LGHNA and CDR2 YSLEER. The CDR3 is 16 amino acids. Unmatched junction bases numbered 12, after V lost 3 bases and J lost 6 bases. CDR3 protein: CASSQGGEVSRDTQYF. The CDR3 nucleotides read TGCGCCAGCAGCCAGGGGGGGGAGGTCAGCCGGGATACGCAGTATTTT.

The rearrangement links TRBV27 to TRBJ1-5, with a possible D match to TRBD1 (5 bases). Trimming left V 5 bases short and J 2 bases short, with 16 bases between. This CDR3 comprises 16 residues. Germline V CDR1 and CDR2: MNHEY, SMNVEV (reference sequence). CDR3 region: CASSPAGQSRNQPQHF. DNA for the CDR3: TGTGCCAGCAGTCCAGCGGGGCAGAGCCGCAATCAGCCCCAGCATTTT.

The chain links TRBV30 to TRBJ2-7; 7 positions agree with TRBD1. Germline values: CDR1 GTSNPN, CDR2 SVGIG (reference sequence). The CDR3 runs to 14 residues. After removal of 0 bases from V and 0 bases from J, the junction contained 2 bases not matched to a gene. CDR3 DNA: TGTGCCTGGAGTGTAGACAGGGCCTCCTACGAGCAGTACTTC. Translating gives CAWSVDRASYEQYF.